This T cell receptor beta chain comes out of a study of T cell responses to AZD1222 COVID-19 vaccine. Profiled with immunoSEQ multiplex PCR; TCRdb holds only in-frame clones, not every one. The table shows about 110,000 clones, with more than 75% occurring only once. This clone was observed a few times. Trimming took 3 bases from V and 3 from J; bases not matched to a gene: 9. CDR1 is KGHSH, CDR2 LQKENI, per germline. CDR3 length equals 16 residues. The chain links TRBV18 to TRBJ1-1, with TRBD1 matching over 8 bases. Sequencing used peripheral blood, obtained 28 days after the second AZD1222 dose. The receptor was isolated from an adult who received the AZD1222 COVID-19 vaccine. The CDR3, as DNA: TGTGCCAGCTCACCCAGACAGGGGATTGGGGACACTGAAGCTTTCTTT. Its protein product is CASSPRQGIGDTEAFF.